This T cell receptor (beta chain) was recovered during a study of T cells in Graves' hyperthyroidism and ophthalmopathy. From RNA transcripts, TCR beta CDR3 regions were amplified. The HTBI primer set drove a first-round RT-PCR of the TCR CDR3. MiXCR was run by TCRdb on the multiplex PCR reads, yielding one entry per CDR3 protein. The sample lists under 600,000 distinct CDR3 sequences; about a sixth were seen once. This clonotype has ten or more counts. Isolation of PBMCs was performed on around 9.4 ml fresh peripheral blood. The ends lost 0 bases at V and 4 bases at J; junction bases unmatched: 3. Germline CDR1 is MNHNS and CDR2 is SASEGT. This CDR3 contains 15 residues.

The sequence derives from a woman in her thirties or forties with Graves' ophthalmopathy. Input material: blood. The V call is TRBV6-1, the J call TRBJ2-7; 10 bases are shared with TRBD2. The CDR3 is CASSEAPSGSYEQYF. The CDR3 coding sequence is TGTGCCAGCAGTGAAGCACCTAGCGGGAGTTACGAGCAGTACTTC.